This T cell receptor beta chain appears in the sequencing data of a study of PD-1 blockade in classical Hodgkin lymphoma. Study details: Patients were administered nivolumab (3 mg/kg intravenously) every 2 weeks.

A word on this clone: The antigen is not known.

CDR1 and CDR2 (germline): SEHNR, FQNEAQ (reference sequence). Trimming took off 10 bases at V and 7 bases at J, with 28 bases between the two ends. The CDR3 runs to 16 residues. Study observations and caveats: Newly diagnosed patients had baseline TCR diversity that was reportedly lower than that of healthy donors. Only CD4+ TCR diversity, not CD8+, had risen significantly by C4D1. Some patients started nivolumab under 1 year after ASCT, and they were excluded.

As for time point: cycle 4 day 1 (C4D1), after more than 5 weeks of nivolumab. Each and every patient relapsed after autologous stem cell transplantation, and patients got differing brentuximab vedotin exposure. Repertoires were generated with immunoSEQ multiplex PCR, while TCRdb's copy carries only in-frame clones and drops some. The table lists 9,500 or so clones, 70% to 85% of them singletons, with over 40% in the top ten. The source material was peripheral blood mononuclear cells (PBMCs), sampled before the fourth cycle of nivolumab. The receptor was isolated from a human donor with classical Hodgkin lymphoma. The V gene is TRBV7-9, the J gene TRBJ1-2; unclear D gene. In DNA form, the CDR3 reads TGTGCCATACTACGGAGCGCAGAGGACCCAACGTCTGGCTACACCTTC. Its translation is CAILRSAEDPTSGYTF. The variable domain in full, with the rest retrieved from reference TRBV7-9 and TRBJ1-2, is DTGVSQNPRHKITKRGQNVTFRCDPISEHNRLYWYRQTLGQGPEFLTYFQNEAQLEKSRLLSDRFSAERPKGSFSTLEIQRTEQGDSAMYLCAILRSAEDPTSGYTFGSGTRLTVV.